This paragraph reports one T cell receptor (beta chain). Antigen unknown. This sample stems from a study of blood T cells in healthy people across ages. Peripheral blood samples of around 9.5 milliliters were drawn from each donor. Per individual sample, total RNA of at least 5.5 micrograms was extracted. General study points: With naive T cell percentage, TCR beta diversity showed a strong correlation.

Through a sample-barcoded 5' primer and a J-beta primer mix, a second PCR was run for roughly 6 to 11 cycles. No fewer than 3 million CDR3-containing paired-end reads came from each sample. TCRdb re-called the 5' RACE reads through MiXCR, storing one row per CDR3 protein. This sample has some 730,000 distinct CDR3 sequences, with approximately 22% found just once. The origin of this receptor is a man between 65 and 85 years old in good health. The specimen sequenced was blood.

For the CDR3, the DNA is TGTGCCAGCAGGACTGGGGGACAGGGAAAAAATTCACCCCTCCACTTT. It is translated as CASRTGGQGKNSPLHF. V is TRBV12-3 or TRBV12-4 and J is TRBJ1-6; 9 bases are shared with TRBD1. V lost 6 bases and J lost 7; bases outside the gene matches: 10. The CDR3 runs to 16 residues.